The next 30 T cell receptor beta chains were all read from a single sample in a study of blood T cell repertoires in COVID-19 (dated by TCRdb to the early 2020s). Libraries came from the immunoSEQ multiplex PCR assay. TCRdb limited this immuneACCESS table to in-frame rearrangements with V and J called. A share of clones is missing; checked studies link under half to unresolved V genes, and the rest is unexplained. For this sample there are some 210,000 clones; 75% to 90% appear just once. The ten most abundant clones make up about 4.8% of the sample. The specimen was peripheral blood. Receptor source: a woman in her thirties or forties with acute or convalescent COVID-19.

The chain carries TRBV9 and TRBJ2-3, with D hard to call. V lost 0 bases and J 2 bases, leaving 7 bases between the germline ends. The germline V gene encodes CDR1 SGDLS and CDR2 YYNGEE. The CDR3 has 14 amino acids. The CDR3 sequence: CASSVGQITDTQYF. In DNA, the CDR3 is TGTGCCAGCAGCGTAGGGCAGATCACAGATACGCAGTATTTT. Full variable domain (outside the CDR3, taken from reference TRBV9 and TRBJ2-3): DSGVTQTPKHLITATGQRVTLRCSPRSGDLSVYWYQQSLDQGLQFLIQYYNGEERAKGNILERFSAQQFPDLHSELNLSSLELGDSALYFCASSVGQITDTQYFGPGTRLTVL.

This clone appeared a single time. The J gene is TRBJ2-4, the V gene TRBV6-5; weak D call: TRBD2 (6 bases). The ends were cut back, 8 bases at V and 3 bases at J, with 17 bases in the middle. Germline loops: CDR1 MNHEY, CDR2 SVGAGI. The CDR3 has 15 residues. The CDR3 spells CASRKRDFVKNIQYF. Here the CDR3 DNA reads TGTGCCAGCCGAAAGAGGGACTTCGTCAAAAACATTCAGTACTTC.

The rearrangement uses TRBV11-2 and TRBJ2-6; tentative D call: TRBD2 (6 bases). The germline V gene has CDR1 SGHAT and CDR2 FQNNGV. The CDR3 is made up of 16 amino acids. Deletions cut 1 base from V and 8 bases from J, with 15 bases between. CDR3 in DNA: TGTGCCAGCAGCTTAGTTGGGGGGTGGGGAACCAACGTCCTGACTTTC. Translating it yields CASSLVGGWGTNVLTF.

This clone was observed once. The V and J genes are TRBV29-1 and TRBJ1-1, with 7 bases lining up with TRBD1. The CDR3 spans 12 residues. The germline CDR1 and CDR2 sequences are SQVTM and ANQGSEA. The V segment lost 7 bases and the J segment 4 bases; nucleotides outside the gene matches: 6. The CDR3 sequence: CSAHDRATEAFF. The CDR3 DNA is TGCAGCGCCCACGACAGGGCCACTGAAGCTTTCTTT.

The genes are TRBV6-5 and TRBJ1-5; D remains unclear. V lost 4 bases and J lost 4, with 11 bases in between. CDR1 MNHEY and CDR2 SVGAGI come from the germline V gene. This CDR3 comprises 14 residues. In nucleotides, the CDR3 is TGTGCCAGCAGTTCCATGGGCCTAAATCAGCCCCAGCATTTT. Its protein product is CASSSMGLNQPQHF.

This chain links TRBV2 with TRBJ2-1; 8 bases line up with TRBD2. The CDR3 has 15 residues. Germline V gene lookup returns CDR1 SNHLY and CDR2 FYNNEI. V shed 7 bases and J 6 bases; nucleotides not matched to a gene: 11. CDR3 protein: CASTGGASVINEQFF. In nucleotides, the CDR3 is TGTGCCAGCACCGGGGGGGCTAGTGTGATCAATGAGCAGTTCTTC.

The V and J genes are TRBV4-2 and TRBJ1-2, with 12 positions matching TRBD1. This CDR3 has 16 amino acids. The ends lost 3 bases at V and 5 bases at J; junction bases unmatched: 7. Germline lookup yields CDR1 LGHNA and CDR2 YNFKEQ. The CDR3 is CASSHPGTGGKYGYTF. For the CDR3, the DNA is TGTGCCAGCAGCCACCCCGGGACAGGGGGCAAGTATGGCTACACCTTC.

The chain recombines TRBV3-1 (or the pseudogene TRBV3-2) with TRBJ2-3; 10 nucleotides agree with TRBD2. V lost 5 bases to trimming and J lost 3 bases; unmatched junction nucleotides: 2. The germline gives CDR1 LGHDT, CDR2 YNNKEL (reference sequence). The CDR3 loop spans 14 amino acids. In DNA, the CDR3 is TGTGCCAGCAGCGATAGCGGGGGGACAGATACGCAGTATTTT. It translates to CASSDSGGTDTQYF.

The J gene is TRBJ2-3, the V gene TRBV7-2, with 7 bases aligning to TRBD2. Losses at the gene ends were 1 base for V and 7 bases for J; bases not matched to a gene: 8. CDR1 is SGHTA and CDR2 is FQGNSA in the germline V gene. This CDR3 spans 15 amino acids. The CDR3 region has the DNA TGTGCCAGCAGCTTAGGGAGCGGGGCCGGGTATACGCAGTATTTT. Protein: CASSLGSGAGYTQYF.

The chain recombines TRBV9 with TRBJ1-3; D ambiguous. Germline CDR1 SGDLS, CDR2 YYNGEE. The length of the CDR3 is 14 residues. Trimming removed 3 bases from V and 0 bases from J, with 7 bases in between. The CDR3 region has the DNA TGTGCCAGCAGCGCACCGGGCTCTGGAAACACCATATATTTT. It encodes CASSAPGSGNTIYF.

The gene calls are TRBV5-6 and TRBJ2-1; weak D call: TRBD2 (6 bases). Trimming removed 3 bases from V and 10 bases from J, with 17 bases in between. The CDR3 consists of 14 residues. The germline CDR1 and CDR2 sequences are SGHDT and YYEEEE. DNA of the CDR3: TGTGCCAGCAGCTCGGGACTCTTAGGACGGGAGCAGTTCTTC. It codes for CASSSGLLGREQFF.

The V and J genes are TRBV5-1 and TRBJ1-3; perhaps TRBD1 as D (5 bases). Looked up from germline, CDR1 is SGHRS and CDR2 is YFSETQ. With 0 bases removed from V and 4 bases from J, the gap between germline ends came to 11 bases. The CDR3 is 15 residues long. CDR3 nucleotides: TGCGCCAGCAGCTTGGCCCCGGGGGGAGGAAACACCATATATTTT. Its translation: CASSLAPGGGNTIYF.

This chain uses TRBV11-2 with TRBJ2-5, with 7 nucleotides matching TRBD2. The ends lost 5 bases at V and 4 bases at J; junction bases unmatched: 10. In germline, CDR1 is SGHAT, CDR2 FQNNGV. There are 15 residues in the CDR3. The chain's CDR3 is CASSPTAGVGETQYF. CDR3 bases: TGTGCCAGCAGCCCTACCGCGGGGGTAGGAGAGACCCAGTACTTC.

A single count supports this clone. The rearrangement links TRBV18 to TRBJ2-1; possible D gene TRBD1, 5 bases. The CDR3 runs 12 residues. Trimming took 1 base from V and 9 from J, leaving 7 bases between them. The germline V gene has CDR1 KGHSH and CDR2 LQKENI. This CDR3 reads CASSPRQGEQFF. CDR3 nucleotide sequence: TGTGCCAGCTCACCACGTCAGGGTGAGCAGTTCTTC.

The chain uses TRBV7-9 and TRBJ1-5; D is unclear. The CDR3 covers 13 residues. Looked up from germline, CDR1 is SEHNR and CDR2 is FQNEAQ (reference sequence). Trimming took 8 bases from V and 11 from J, leaving 19 bases between them. Here the CDR3 DNA reads TGTGCCAGCGGAGGGTTAGGAACGGGAGCCCAGCATTTT. As protein: CASGGLGTGAQHF.

The chain employs TRBV5-1 and TRBJ2-3, with 8 bases matching TRBD1. Looked up from germline, CDR1 is SGHRS and CDR2 is YFSETQ. With 0 bases clipped from V and 6 bases from J, the junction kept 6 bases outside the gene matches. The CDR3 extends over 15 amino acids. The CDR3 DNA reads as TGCGCCAGCAGCTTGGTTCAGGGGGCGCGGGATACGCAGTATTTT. Its translation is CASSLVQGARDTQYF.

The chain has TRBV7-2 and TRBJ2-3, with TRBD2 matching 12 bases. The CDR3 spans 16 residues. V gave up 5 bases and J gave up 4 bases; unmatched junction bases: 7. CDR1 and CDR2 from the germline V gene are SGHTA and FQGNSA. The CDR3 loop reads CASSTRASGGADTQYF. In nucleotides, the CDR3 is TGTGCCAGCAGCACTAGGGCTAGCGGGGGGGCAGATACGCAGTATTTT.

This clone has just one count. The V gene is TRBV5-6, the J gene TRBJ1-2; 12 bases match TRBD1. V lost 0 bases, J lost 5 bases, and 8 bases stayed unmatched. CDR1 SGHDT and CDR2 YYEEEE come from the germline V gene. The CDR3 has 17 residues. CDR3 coding DNA: TGTGCCAGCAGCTTGGCACCGGGACAGGGGGCCCCGTATGGCTACACCTTC. Its protein is CASSLAPGQGAPYGYTF.

Concerning this clone itself: The sample holds other DNA sequences that translate to the same CDR3. CDR3 residues: CASSVEGANSPLHF. DNA for the CDR3: TGTGCCAGCAGCGTAGAGGGGGCGAATTCACCCCTCCACTTT. The chain couples TRBV9 to TRBJ1-6; 7 bases fit TRBD1. The CDR3 runs to 14 residues. Germline values: CDR1 SGDLS, CDR2 YYNGEE. V was pared by 0 bases and J by 7 bases, with 1 base of the junction left unmatched.

The genes are TRBV2 and TRBJ1-2; 8 bases map to TRBD1. The trim removed 6 bases at V and 0 bases at J, leaving 3 bases unmatched. The germline V gene encodes CDR1 SNHLY and CDR2 FYNNEI. The CDR3 extends over 14 amino acids. CDR3 protein: CASREDRANYGYTF. In DNA, the CDR3 is TGTGCCAGCAGGGAGGACAGGGCTAACTATGGCTACACCTTC.

This sequence joins TRBV23-1 and TRBJ2-7; D not certain. TRBV23-1 is an open reading frame, and its role is uncertain. Trimming shortened V by 5 bases and J by 0 bases, and 14 bases separated the two germline ends. The CDR3 length is 15 residues. CDR3 DNA sequence: TGCGCCAGCAGTTCTAGTTCCGAAAGCTCCTACGAGCAGTACGTC. Amino acids: CASSSSSESSYEQYV.

V gene TRBV30 combines with J gene TRBJ1-6, with D maybe TRBD1 (6 bases). There are 14 residues in the CDR3. The V and J ends lost 4 bases and 4 bases respectively, with 11 bases between them. CDR1 is GTSNPN and CDR2 is SVGIG in the germline V gene (reference sequence). CDR3 sequence (DNA): TGTGCCTGGAACCCGGGACAATATAATTCACCCCTCCACTTT. Encoded protein: CAWNPGQYNSPLHF.

The chain has TRBV27 and TRBJ2-1, with 10 bases fitting TRBD2. Looked up from germline, CDR1 is MNHEY and CDR2 is SMNVEV (reference sequence). The V segment lost 6 bases and the J segment 1 base; nucleotides outside the gene matches: 3. The CDR3 sequence is 15 residues long. Here the CDR3 reads CASRRTSGSYNEQFF. In nucleotides, the CDR3 is TGTGCCAGCAGACGGACTAGCGGTTCCTACAATGAGCAGTTCTTC.

The V gene is TRBV7-8, the J gene TRBJ2-7; D is uncertain. This CDR3 comprises 15 residues. Between the trimmed V and J ends, which lost 1 base and 2 bases, there was a span of 12 bases. Germline CDR1 SGHVS, CDR2 FQNEAQ. The CDR3 sequence is CASSLDGSRPYEQYV. In nucleotides, the CDR3 is TGTGCCAGCAGCTTAGACGGGTCCCGTCCCTACGAGCAGTACGTC.

The chain joins TRBV9 to TRBJ2-2; 12 bases fit TRBD2. CDR1 and CDR2 from the germline V gene are SGDLS and YYNGEE. The CDR3 spans 19 residues. V lost 4 bases, J lost 3 bases, and 13 bases stayed unmatched. The DNA of the CDR3 is TGTGCCAGCAGCCCCTCTTTGCTAGCGGGGGGGCGGGACACCGGGGAGCTGTTTTTT. Protein sequence: CASSPSLLAGGRDTGELFF.

The V call is TRBV2, the J call TRBJ1-1, with D possibly matching TRBD1 (6 bases). The CDR3 spans 11 residues. CDR1 is SNHLY and CDR2 is FYNNEI in the germline V gene. Trimming left V 11 bases short and J 4 bases short, with 11 bases between. The CDR3 region has the DNA TGTGCCCGGGGAGGGGGCACTGAAGCTTTCTTT. Amino acids: CARGGGTEAFF. The full variable domain, its missing parts supplied by reference TRBV2 and TRBJ1-1, is EPEVTQTPSHQVTQMGQEVILRCVPISNHLYFYWYRQILGQKVEFLVSFYNNEISEKSEIFDDQFSVERPDGSNFTLKIRSTKLEDSAMYFCARGGGTEAFFGQGTRLTVV.

This rearrangement joins TRBV5-1 to TRBJ1-3, with D tentatively TRBD1 (5 bases). Deletions cut 4 bases from V and 0 bases from J, with 14 bases between. Germline V gene sequence: CDR1 SGHRS, CDR2 YFSETQ. The CDR3 extends over 16 amino acids. This CDR3 reads CASSLVAGHSGNTIYF. CDR3 nucleotide sequence: TGCGCCAGCAGCCTCGTTGCGGGGCACTCTGGAAACACCATATATTTT.

This rearrangement joins TRBV4-1 to TRBJ1-5, with 9 bases matching TRBD1. Unmatched junction bases numbered 8, after V lost 4 bases and J lost 1 base. Germline assignment: CDR1 MGHRA and CDR2 YSYEKL. There are 17 residues in the CDR3. CDR3 sequence (DNA): TGCGCCAGCAGCCCTACAGGGGGCGGAGGGAGCAATCAGCCCCAGCATTTT. Translation gives CASSPTGGGGSNQPQHF.

The chain has TRBV18 and TRBJ1-5, with a tentative D call TRBD1 (6 bases). CDR1 is KGHSH, CDR2 LQKENI, per germline. The CDR3 covers 19 residues. V was cut by 1 base and J by 0 bases, with 19 bases left in between. In DNA form, the CDR3 reads TGTGCCAGCTCACCACGACCCCTACAGGGTACCCTTAGCAATCAGCCCCAGCATTTT. This codes for CASSPRPLQGTLSNQPQHF.

This clone was seen a handful of times. The chain links TRBV11-2 to TRBJ1-5; unclear D gene. CDR3 length equals 12 residues. Per the germline V gene, CDR1 is SGHAT and CDR2 is FQNNGV. V lost 3 bases and J lost 6, with 6 bases in between. CDR3 in amino acids: CASSFSGQPQHF. The DNA for the CDR3 is TGTGCCAGCAGCTTTTCGGGTCAGCCCCAGCATTTT.